The 15 T cell receptor beta chains listed next were all sequenced from one sample in a study of CD8+ T cells in alopecia areata. Extracted RNA was reverse transcribed, and the resulting cDNA served as sequencing template. The data were produced by immunoSEQ multiplex PCR, yet TCRdb's version contains in-frame clones alone and is incomplete. The sample lists 110,000 to 150,000 clones, 58% occurring once. Sequencing was performed on CD4+ T cells sorted from blood, taken at week 0. The origin of the receptors is a human donor with alopecia areata.

Note on this clone: Sequence at one end of the junction differs from germline and may be a read error. This chain uses TRBV7-9 with TRBJ2-3; D gene uncertain. From germline, CDR1 is SEHNR and CDR2 FQNEAQ (reference sequence). The CDR3 extends over 14 amino acids. In DNA form, the CDR3 reads TGCGCCAGCAGCCGAGGAAGGGACACAGATACGCAGTATTTT. Translation gives CASSRGRDTDTQYF. Full variable domain (missing parts from reference TRBV7-9 and TRBJ2-3): DTGVSQNPRHKITKRGQNVTFRCDPISEHNRLYWYRQTLGQGPEFLTYFQNEAQLEKSRLLSDRFSAERPKGSFSTLEIQRTEQGDSAMYLCASSRGRDTDTQYFGPGTRLTVL.

This clone was counted between two and nine times. The genes are TRBV7-9 and TRBJ1-2, with 12 bases that match TRBD1. Germline V gene data show CDR1 as SEHNR and CDR2 as FQNEAQ (reference sequence). V lost 5 bases, J lost 13 bases, and 8 bases stayed unmatched. The CDR3 runs to 13 residues. CDR3 residues: CASSPGQGASGTF. DNA for the CDR3: TGTGCCAGCAGCCCGGGACAGGGGGCTTCAGGCACCTTC.

The rearrangement joins TRBV15 to TRBJ2-3, with D unclear. CDR3 length: 13 amino acids. Trimming took 5 bases from V and 1 from J, leaving 7 bases between them. From germline, CDR1 is LNHNV and CDR2 YYDKDF (reference sequence). Here the CDR3 DNA reads TGTGCCACCAGCCACGTGGGCACAGATACGCAGTATTTT. As protein: CATSHVGTDTQYF. Complete variable domain (other parts from reference TRBV15 and TRBJ2-3): DAMVIQNPRYQVTQFGKPVTLSCSQTLNHNVMYWYQQKSSQAPKLLFHYYDKDFNNEADTPDNFQSRRPNTSFCFLDIRSPGLGDTAMYLCATSHVGTDTQYFGPGTRLTVL.

V usage is TRBV29-1 and J usage is TRBJ2-5; 7 bases are shared with TRBD1. The CDR3 has 13 amino acids. CDR1 is SQVTM, CDR2 ANQGSEA, per germline. Germline trimming cut 7 bases from V and 5 bases from J; bases unmatched to any gene: 10. In nucleotides, the CDR3 is TGCAGCGCCTCTCCGGGACAGAGGGAGACCCAGTACTTC. This sequence encodes CSASPGQRETQYF.

The chain carries TRBV23-1 and TRBJ1-5, with 10 bases that match TRBD1. TRBV23-1 is an open reading frame, and its role is uncertain. The CDR3 extends over 16 amino acids. The V gene end was trimmed by 2 bases and the J gene end by 4 bases; junction bases not matched to a gene: 5. Here the CDR3 reads CASSQEDRGQNQPQHF. The CDR3 region has the DNA TGCGCCAGCAGTCAAGAAGACAGGGGGCAGAATCAGCCCCAGCATTTT.

The rearrangement uses TRBV5-1 and TRBJ1-6; 9 nucleotides agree with TRBD1. Trimming removed 3 bases from V and 15 bases from J; junction bases left unmatched: 1. The germline V gene encodes CDR1 SGHRS and CDR2 YFSETQ. The CDR3 is made up of 11 amino acids. Written as DNA, the CDR3 is TGCGCCAGCAGCTCGGGACAGGGCCTCCACTTT. Translation: CASSSGQGLHF. The whole variable domain, remainder taken from reference TRBV5-1 and TRBJ1-6, is KAGVTQTPRYLIKTRGQQVTLSCSPISGHRSVSWYQQTPGQGLQFLFEYFSETQRNKGNFPGRFSGRQFSNSRSEMNVSTLELGDSALYLCASSSGQGLHFGNGTRLTVT.

The chain couples TRBV30 to TRBJ2-1; TRBD1 agrees at 7 bases. J was trimmed by 13 bases and V by 0 bases; bases with no gene match: 9. The CDR3 sequence is 13 residues long. Germline CDR1 and CDR2: GTSNPN and SVGIG (reference sequence). This chain's CDR3 is CAWSVRQGVRQFF. Here the CDR3 DNA reads TGTGCCTGGAGTGTGCGGCAGGGGGTCCGTCAGTTCTTC.

This clone occurred once. V gene TRBV5-4 combines with J gene TRBJ2-4; D remains ambiguous. The germline V gene has CDR1 SGHNT and CDR2 YYREEE (reference sequence). The CDR3 is 13 residues long. Trimming shortened V by 3 bases and J by 6 bases, and 10 bases separated the two germline ends. CDR3 amino acids: CASSYFGVNIQYF. For the CDR3, the DNA is TGTGCCAGCAGCTACTTTGGGGTAAACATTCAGTACTTC.

In this sample, this clone turned up a few times. The rearrangement joins TRBV5-6 to TRBJ2-1; 11 bases fit TRBD2. The CDR3 is made up of 18 amino acids. V shed 4 bases and J 10 bases; nucleotides not matched to a gene: 19. Germline V CDR1 and CDR2: SGHDT, YYEEEE. CDR3 in amino acids: CASSLRPITSGGLWEQFF. The DNA for the CDR3 is TGTGCCAGCAGCCTGCGACCCATAACTAGCGGGGGTTTGTGGGAGCAGTTCTTC.

V usage is TRBV7-8 and J usage is TRBJ1-2, with a weak D call TRBD1 (6 bases). CDR3 length: 15 residues. The V gene's germline CDR1 is SGHVS and CDR2 FQNEAQ. Trimming left V 5 bases short and J 2 bases short, with 15 bases between. The CDR3 loop reads CASSPRRTANYGYTF. The CDR3 DNA sequence: TGTGCCAGCAGCCCAAGGAGGACAGCAAACTATGGCTACACCTTC.

The table lists this clone with a few counts. The gene calls are TRBV15 and TRBJ2-1; 9 bases fit TRBD2. J lost 6 bases, V lost 4 bases, and 4 bases had no gene match. The CDR3 loop spans 14 amino acids. The V gene's germline CDR1 is LNHNV and CDR2 YYDKDF (reference sequence). CDR3 DNA sequence: TGTGCCACCAGCACAGGGGGACTAGCCAATGAGCAGTTCTTC. It translates to CATSTGGLANEQFF.

This clone was observed a handful of times. One end of the junction fails to match germline, which may point to a read error. V is TRBV12-5 and J is TRBJ1-2; TRBD1 is a possible D gene (6 bases). Germline lookup yields CDR1 LGHNT and CDR2 FRNRAP. This CDR3 contains 12 residues. DNA for the CDR3: TGTGCTAGTGGTGTGGTAAGGGGGGCCCTTACCTTC. Protein: CASGVVRGALTF.

The CDR3 DNA sequence: TGTGCCAGTAGCTCCGGACGGGACTATGAAGCTTTCTTT. Protein: CASSSGRDYEAFF. The chain combines TRBV19 with TRBJ1-1; a possible D gene is TRBD1 (5 bases). The germline V gene has CDR1 LNHDA and CDR2 SQIVND (reference sequence). The CDR3 has 13 residues. V was cut by 6 bases and J by 7 bases, with 15 bases left in between.

This clone has only a few counts. Here the CDR3 DNA reads TGCGCCAGCAGCTTGGGACAGGGTCAGACCCAGTACTTC. Amino acids: CASSLGQGQTQYF. The chain employs TRBV5-1 and TRBJ2-5, with 7 bases that match TRBD1. Per the germline V gene, CDR1 is SGHRS and CDR2 is YFSETQ. The J segment lost 6 bases and the V segment lost 0 bases, leaving 2 bases of the junction unmatched. There are 13 residues in the CDR3.

This chain uses TRBV7-2 with TRBJ1-2; D not resolved. Germline V lookup: CDR1 SGHTA, CDR2 FQGNSA. This CDR3 spans 13 amino acids. With 3 bases removed from V and 8 bases from J, the gap between germline ends came to 13 bases. For the CDR3, the DNA is TGTGCCAGCAGCTTTTTCGAAAACACGGGCTACACCTTC. Translated: CASSFFENTGYTF.